One sample yielded the 17 T cell receptor beta chains listed below, sequenced in a study of type 1 regulatory T cells. What these receptors recognize is not known. MiXCR, applied by TCRdb to the reads, yields one record per CDR3 protein. Counted here are about 62,000 distinct CDR3 sequences, over 50% occurring once; the ten biggest clones make up over 1.5%. The material sequenced was cultured non-Tr1 T cells, either the whole culture or a sorted T cell fraction (not recorded which). The source is a human donor in good health.

The chain's CDR3 is CASKVSRTDTQYF. CDR3 nucleotide sequence: TGTGCCAGCAAAGTTAGCAGAACAGATACGCAGTATTTT. The V gene is TRBV2, the J gene TRBJ2-3; the D is unclear. In germline, CDR1 is SNHLY, CDR2 FYNNEI. V was trimmed by 7 bases and J by 3 bases, leaving 11 bases between them. CDR3 length: 13 residues.

The CDR3 DNA sequence: TGCGCCAGCAGCTCCCAGACTAGCGGAGTAGATGAGCAGTTCTTC. The encoded protein is CASSSQTSGVDEQFF. The rearrangement uses TRBV5-1 and TRBJ2-1, with TRBD2 matching over 9 bases. Trimming removed 3 bases from V and 8 bases from J; junction bases left unmatched: 9. CDR3 length: 15 residues. The germline CDR1 and CDR2 sequences are SGHRS and YFSETQ.

The chain has TRBV4-2 and TRBJ2-7; a weak D match, TRBD2 (6 bases). Germline CDR1 and CDR2: LGHNA and YNFKEQ. The CDR3 consists of 14 residues. V lost 0 bases and J 2 bases, leaving 8 bases between the germline ends. The CDR3 here is CASSQELATYEQYF. The CDR3 nucleotides are TGTGCCAGCAGCCAAGAACTAGCTACCTACGAGCAGTACTTC.

This chain uses TRBV5-1 with TRBJ2-5; D might be TRBD2 (6 bases). Germline assignment: CDR1 SGHRS and CDR2 YFSETQ. V gave up 0 bases and J gave up 7 bases, with 13 bases separating them. The CDR3 consists of 14 residues. CDR3 loop: CASSLALTEGTQYF. CDR3 nucleotide sequence: TGCGCCAGCAGCTTGGCCCTGACGGAGGGGACCCAGTACTTC.

The chain links TRBV4-1 to TRBJ2-3; D is unclear. This CDR3 is 14 amino acids long. V was cut by 3 bases and J by 1 base, with 8 bases left in between. Per the germline V gene, CDR1 is MGHRA and CDR2 is YSYEKL. CDR3: CASSQDWGTDTQYF. The CDR3 DNA sequence: TGCGCCAGCAGCCAGGATTGGGGCACAGATACGCAGTATTTT.

This clonotype was seen only a few times. This sequence joins TRBV7-2 and TRBJ2-7; tentatively, D is TRBD2 (5 bases). Germline loops: CDR1 SGHTA, CDR2 FQGNSA. There are 14 residues in the CDR3. Trimming took 1 base from V and 2 from J, leaving 9 bases between them. For the CDR3, the DNA is TGTGCCAGCAGCTTAGTTCGGGGTACCTACGAGCAGTACTTC. It specifies CASSLVRGTYEQYF.

The V call is TRBV7-2, the J call TRBJ1-2; 8 bases are shared with TRBD1. V shed 1 base, J shed 5 bases, and the junction held 6 bases outside the gene matches. Germline V gene sequence: CDR1 SGHTA, CDR2 FQGNSA. The CDR3 extends over 15 amino acids. The DNA of the CDR3 is TGTGCCAGCAGCTTAGATCCGCAGGGGGCTTATGGCTACACCTTC. The encoded protein is CASSLDPQGAYGYTF.

This chain connects TRBV5-5 to TRBJ1-5; D perhaps matches TRBD1 (6 bases). CDR1 is SGHKS, CDR2 YYEKEE, per germline (reference sequence). Trimming removed 5 bases at V and 0 bases at J, with 12 bases between. The CDR3 is 15 residues long. The CDR3 bases are TGTGCCAGCAGTCAGGACAGTTATAGCAATCAGCCCCAGCATTTT. Its translation is CASSQDSYSNQPQHF.

This clonotype was recorded only once. The gene calls are TRBV9 and TRBJ2-7; 7 bases map to TRBD1. From germline, CDR1 is SGDLS and CDR2 YYNGEE. This CDR3 contains 17 residues. Trimming at V came to 0 bases and at J to 5 bases, leaving 14 bases not matched to a gene. The CDR3: CASSVDRERQGTHEQYF. The DNA of the CDR3 is TGTGCCAGCAGCGTAGATAGGGAGAGACAGGGTACCCACGAGCAGTACTTC.

This clonotype has only one observation. This rearrangement joins TRBV5-1 to TRBJ1-2, with a tentative D call TRBD1 (6 bases). This CDR3 spans 16 amino acids. Deletions cut 3 bases from V and 7 bases from J, with 22 bases between. The germline V gene has CDR1 SGHRS and CDR2 YFSETQ. CDR3: CASSSARGRIAGGYTF. For the CDR3, the DNA is TGCGCCAGCAGCTCCGCACGGGGGCGCATTGCGGGTGGCTACACCTTC.

This clonotype appeared once. The chain uses TRBV6-1 and TRBJ2-7; D possibly corresponds to TRBD1 (6 bases). There are 14 residues in the CDR3. From germline, CDR1 is MNHNS and CDR2 SASEGT. V lost 6 bases to trimming and J lost 6 bases, with 18 bases between them. CDR3 coding DNA: TGTGCCAGCAGCCTCCGGGACAATCGGTTCGAGCAGTACTTC. It specifies CASSLRDNRFEQYF.

The chain couples TRBV7-2 to TRBJ1-5; tentative D call: TRBD1 (6 bases). V was pared by 1 base and J by 4 bases, with 8 bases between. In germline, CDR1 is SGHTA, CDR2 FQGNSA. The CDR3 consists of 14 residues. CDR3 bases: TGTGCCAGCAGCTTAGACAGGGCGAATCAGCCCCAGCATTTT. Translation: CASSLDRANQPQHF. Using reference TRBV7-2 and TRBJ1-5 for the parts outside the CDR3, the full variable domain is GAGVSQSPSNKVTEKGKDVELRCDPISGHTALYWYRQSLGQGLEFLIYFQGNSAPDKSGLPSDRFSAERTGGSVSTLTIQRTQQEDSAVYLCASSLDRANQPQHFGDGTRLSIL.

A remark on this clonotype: One end of the junction does not line up with germline, which may come from a read error. The chain has TRBV9 and TRBJ2-1, with TRBD2 matching over 13 bases. In germline, CDR1 is SGDLS, CDR2 YYNGEE. This CDR3 comprises 14 residues. The CDR3 sequence is CASSPRLAGGEQFF. CDR3 DNA sequence: TGCGCCAGCAGCCCAAGACTAGCGGGAGGTGAGCAGTTCTTC.

The chain joins TRBV20-1 to TRBJ2-3; no definite D call. The CDR3 loop spans 12 amino acids. Germline V gives CDR1 DFQATT, CDR2 SNEGSKA (reference sequence). Trimming left V 4 bases short and J 2 bases short, with 7 bases between. As DNA, the CDR3 is TGCAGTGCTATCCAGTCCACAGATACGCAGTATTTT. Its protein product is CSAIQSTDTQYF.

J is TRBJ2-1 and V is TRBV6-6; D remains ambiguous. The ends were cut back, 6 bases at V and 8 bases at J, with 23 bases in the middle. The CDR3 is made up of 16 amino acids. The germline CDR1 and CDR2 sequences are MNHNY and SVGAGI (reference sequence). CDR3 sequence: CASSSSTRIPQHEQFF. In DNA, the CDR3 is TGTGCCAGCAGCAGTTCAACCCGAATTCCCCAGCATGAGCAGTTCTTC.

This clonotype was observed a single time. The chain's CDR3 is CASSARTGKDEAFF. DNA for the CDR3: TGTGCCAGCAGTGCCCGGACAGGGAAGGATGAAGCTTTCTTT. V gene TRBV12-3 or TRBV12-4 combines with J gene TRBJ1-1; TRBD1 aligns across 8 bases. The CDR3 contains 14 residues. The V and J ends lost 5 bases and 7 bases, in that order; junction bases with no gene match: 9.

This clonotype was counted between two and nine times. J is TRBJ2-1 and V is TRBV27; D is uncertain. CDR1 is MNHEY, CDR2 SMNVEV, per germline (reference sequence). This CDR3 is built from 14 residues. V lost 5 bases, J lost 8 bases, and 16 bases lay in between. The CDR3 DNA is TGTGCCAGCAGTGCGAGGTTGAGCCGCGATGAGCAGTTCTTC. It yields the protein CASSARLSRDEQFF.